The clone carrying this T cell receptor beta chain was counted a single time. This CDR3 region has 15 residues. Trimming took off 8 bases at V and 1 base at J, with 17 bases between the two ends. In germline, CDR1 is SGHNT, CDR2 YENEEA. The sample originates from a study of blood T cell repertoires in COVID-19. Study as a whole: Sample material is recorded as cDNA or gDNA derived from T cells, B-cell-depleted T cells, or PBMCs.

The assay was immunoSEQ multiplex PCR, and TCRdb's table has in-frame clones only and misses some. The repertoire holds approximately 130,000 clones, with around four fifths as singletons. Sample: peripheral blood. V and J are TRBV11-3 and TRBJ1-1, with D possibly TRBD1 on 6 matching bases. The TCR sequence derives from a man aged 80 or over with acute or convalescent COVID-19. The CDR3 reads CASRGGGARNTEAFF. For the CDR3, the DNA is TGTGCCAGCCGAGGTGGGGGGGCGCGGAACACTGAAGCTTTCTTT.